This TCR beta chain emerged from a study of shared clonotypes between healthy human individuals. Study observations and caveats: Approximately 4.9% of naive CD4 clonotypes were shared across several donors. Represented diversity (both genetic and exposure-history) was limited by the small number of donors. What rarefaction showed was incomplete sorted-subset sequencing despite large depth.

The input for sorted-subset replicate PCRs was 200 to 250 ng DNA, tens of thousands of T cell genomes. Here immunoSEQ multiplex PCR was the method, and the copy in TCRdb shows in-frame clones only, minus some. The sample lists about 2 million clones; 95% were seen once. Details on this clone: Its matching antigen is unknown.

In germline, CDR1 is SGHRS, CDR2 YFSETQ. With 4 bases clipped from V and 11 bases from J, the junction kept 10 bases outside the gene matches. The CDR3 totals 13 residues. The sequenced sample was naive CD4+ T cells sorted from blood. Subset denoted: CD45RA+ positively selected. This sequence was found in a man between 18 and 35 years old in good health. The rearrangement uses TRBV5-1 and TRBJ1-1; TRBD1 aligns across 8 bases. The CDR3 bases are TGCGCCAGCAGCACGACAGGGGAGGAACCTGCTTTCTTT. Amino acids: CASSTTGEEPAFF.